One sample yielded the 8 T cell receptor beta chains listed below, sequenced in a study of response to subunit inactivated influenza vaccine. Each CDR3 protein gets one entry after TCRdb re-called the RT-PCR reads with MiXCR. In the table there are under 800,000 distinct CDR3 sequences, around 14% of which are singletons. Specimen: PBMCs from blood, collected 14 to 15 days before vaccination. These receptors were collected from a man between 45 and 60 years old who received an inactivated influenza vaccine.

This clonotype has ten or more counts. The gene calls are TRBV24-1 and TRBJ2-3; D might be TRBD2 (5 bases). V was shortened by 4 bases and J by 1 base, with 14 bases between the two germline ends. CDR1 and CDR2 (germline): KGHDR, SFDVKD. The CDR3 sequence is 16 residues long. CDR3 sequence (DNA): TGTGCCACCAGTGACCCCAGAGCGGCCCGCACAGATACGCAGTATTTT. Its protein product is CATSDPRAARTDTQYF.

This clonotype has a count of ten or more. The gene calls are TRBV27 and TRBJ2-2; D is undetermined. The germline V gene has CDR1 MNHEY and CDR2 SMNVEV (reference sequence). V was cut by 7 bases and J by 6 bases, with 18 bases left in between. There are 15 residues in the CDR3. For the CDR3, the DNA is TGTGCCAGCAAGGTCGTTTGGTCCGCCCCCGGGGAGCTGTTTTTT. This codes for CASKVVWSAPGELFF.

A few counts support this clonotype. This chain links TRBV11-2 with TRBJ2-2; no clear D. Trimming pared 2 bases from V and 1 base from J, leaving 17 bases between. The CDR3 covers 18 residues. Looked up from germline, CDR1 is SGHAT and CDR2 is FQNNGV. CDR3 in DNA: TGTGCCAGCAGCTTAAATTCGTTGGGAAGAAGGAACACCGGGGAGCTGTTTTTT. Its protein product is CASSLNSLGRRNTGELFF.

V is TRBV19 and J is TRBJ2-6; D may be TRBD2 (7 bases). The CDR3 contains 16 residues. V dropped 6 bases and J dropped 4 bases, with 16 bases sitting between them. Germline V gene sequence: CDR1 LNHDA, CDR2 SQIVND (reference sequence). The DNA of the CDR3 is TGTGCCAGTAGCCTCAAGGGGGGGCCCGGGGCCAACGTCCTGACTTTC. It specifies CASSLKGGPGANVLTF.

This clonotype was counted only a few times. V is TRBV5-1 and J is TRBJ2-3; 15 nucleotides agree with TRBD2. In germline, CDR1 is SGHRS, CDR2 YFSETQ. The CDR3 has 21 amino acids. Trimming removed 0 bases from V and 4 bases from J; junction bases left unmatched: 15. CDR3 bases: TGCGCCAGCAGCTTGGCCTCGATAAGCCGGACTAGCGGGGGGGCCGCAGATACGCAGTATTTT. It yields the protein CASSLASISRTSGGAADTQYF. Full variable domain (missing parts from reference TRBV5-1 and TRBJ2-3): KAGVTQTPRYLIKTRGQQVTLSCSPISGHRSVSWYQQTPGQGLQFLFEYFSETQRNKGNFPGRFSGRQFSNSRSEMNVSTLELGDSALYLCASSLASISRTSGGAADTQYFGPGTRLTVL.

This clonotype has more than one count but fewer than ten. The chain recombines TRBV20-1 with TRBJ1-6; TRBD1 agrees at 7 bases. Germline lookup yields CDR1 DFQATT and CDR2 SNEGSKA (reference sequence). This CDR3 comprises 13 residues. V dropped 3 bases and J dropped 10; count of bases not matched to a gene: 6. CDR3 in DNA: TGCAGTGCTAGCGAGGGGGCAGGGTCACCCCTCCACTTT. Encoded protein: CSASEGAGSPLHF.

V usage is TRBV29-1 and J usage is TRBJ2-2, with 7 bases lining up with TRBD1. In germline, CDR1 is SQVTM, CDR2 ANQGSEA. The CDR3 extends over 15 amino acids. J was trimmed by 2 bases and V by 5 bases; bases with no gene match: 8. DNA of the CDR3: TGCAGCGTTCCCACGGGACAGCCAAACACCGGGGAGCTGTTTTTT. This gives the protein CSVPTGQPNTGELFF.

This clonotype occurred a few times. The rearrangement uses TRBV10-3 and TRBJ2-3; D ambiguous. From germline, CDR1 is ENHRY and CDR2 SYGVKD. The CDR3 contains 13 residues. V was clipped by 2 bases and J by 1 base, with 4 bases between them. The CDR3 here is CAISERGTDTQYF. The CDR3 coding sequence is TGTGCCATCAGTGAGCGGGGCACAGATACGCAGTATTTT.